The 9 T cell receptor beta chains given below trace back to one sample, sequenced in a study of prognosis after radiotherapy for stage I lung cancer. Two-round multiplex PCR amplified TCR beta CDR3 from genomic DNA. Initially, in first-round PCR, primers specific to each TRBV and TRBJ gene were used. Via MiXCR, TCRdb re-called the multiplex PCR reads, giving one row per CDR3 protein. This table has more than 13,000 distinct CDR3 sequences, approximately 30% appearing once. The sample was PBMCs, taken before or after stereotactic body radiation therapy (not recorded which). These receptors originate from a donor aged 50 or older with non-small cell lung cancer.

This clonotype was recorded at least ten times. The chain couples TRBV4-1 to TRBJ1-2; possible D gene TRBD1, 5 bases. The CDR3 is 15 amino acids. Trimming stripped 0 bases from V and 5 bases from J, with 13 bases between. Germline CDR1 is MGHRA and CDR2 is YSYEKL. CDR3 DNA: TGCGCCAGCAGCCAAGAGAACAGGTGGGCGTATGGCTACACCTTC. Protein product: CASSQENRWAYGYTF.

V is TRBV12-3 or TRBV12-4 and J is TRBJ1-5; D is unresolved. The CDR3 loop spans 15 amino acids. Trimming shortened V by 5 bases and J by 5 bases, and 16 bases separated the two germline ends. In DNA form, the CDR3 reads TGTGCCAGCAGTCAGAGGACTGGACGTTATCAGCCCCAGCATTTT. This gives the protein CASSQRTGRYQPQHF.

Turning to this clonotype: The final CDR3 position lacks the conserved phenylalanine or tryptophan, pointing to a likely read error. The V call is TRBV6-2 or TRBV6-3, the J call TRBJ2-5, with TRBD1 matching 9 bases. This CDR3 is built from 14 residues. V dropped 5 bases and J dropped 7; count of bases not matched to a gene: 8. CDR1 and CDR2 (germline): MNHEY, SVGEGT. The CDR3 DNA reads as TGTGCCAGCAGTCCTGGGACAGGGAAGCCGACCCAGTACTTA. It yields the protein CASSPGTGKPTQYL.

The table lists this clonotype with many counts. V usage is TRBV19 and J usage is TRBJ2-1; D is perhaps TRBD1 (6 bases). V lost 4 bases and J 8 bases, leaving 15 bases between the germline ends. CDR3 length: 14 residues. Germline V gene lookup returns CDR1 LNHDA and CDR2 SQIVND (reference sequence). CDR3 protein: CASSTGQLPDEQFF. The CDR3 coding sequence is TGTGCCAGTAGTACCGGACAGCTACCGGATGAGCAGTTCTTC.

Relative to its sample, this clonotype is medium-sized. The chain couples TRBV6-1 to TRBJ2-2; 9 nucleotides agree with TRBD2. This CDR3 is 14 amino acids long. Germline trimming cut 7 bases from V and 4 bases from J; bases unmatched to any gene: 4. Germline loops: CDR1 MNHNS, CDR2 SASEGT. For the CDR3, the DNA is TGTGCCAGCACGAAAGCGGGGGGCACCGGGGAGCTGTTTTTT. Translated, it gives CASTKAGGTGELFF.

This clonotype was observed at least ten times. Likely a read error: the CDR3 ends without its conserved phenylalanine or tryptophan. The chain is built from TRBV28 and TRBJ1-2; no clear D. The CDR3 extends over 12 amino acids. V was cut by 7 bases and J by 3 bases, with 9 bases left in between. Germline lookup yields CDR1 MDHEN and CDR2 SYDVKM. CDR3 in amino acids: CASKTLYYGYTL. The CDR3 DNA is TGTGCCAGCAAAACCCTTTACTATGGCTACACCCTC.

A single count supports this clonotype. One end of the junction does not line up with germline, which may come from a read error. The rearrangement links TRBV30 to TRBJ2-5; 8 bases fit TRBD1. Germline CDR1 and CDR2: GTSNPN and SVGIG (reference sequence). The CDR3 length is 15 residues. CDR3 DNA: TGTGCCTGGAGTGTAATGGGGACAGGCCAAGAGACCAAGTACTTC. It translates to CAWSVMGTGQETKYF.

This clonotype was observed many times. This CDR3 is CSAIRPQGRRETQYF. CDR3 in DNA: TGCAGTGCTATAAGACCACAGGGAAGGAGAGAGACCCAGTACTTC. The rearrangement links TRBV20-1 to TRBJ2-5; TRBD1 might be the D (6 bases). The CDR3 extends over 15 amino acids. Germline V lookup: CDR1 DFQATT, CDR2 SNEGSKA (reference sequence). V lost 4 bases to trimming and J lost 4 bases, with 19 bases between them.

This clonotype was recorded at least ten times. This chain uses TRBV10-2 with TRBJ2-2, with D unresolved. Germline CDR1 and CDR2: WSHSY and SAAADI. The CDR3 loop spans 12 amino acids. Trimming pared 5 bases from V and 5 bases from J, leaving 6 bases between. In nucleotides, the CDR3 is TGCGCCAGCAGTTCCGTTACCGGGGAGCTGTTTTTT. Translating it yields CASSSVTGELFF.